This T cell receptor beta chain emerged from a study of graft-versus-host responses after intestinal transplantation. Study-wide background: Transplant recipients had multivisceral, liver-intestinal, or isolated intestinal grafts. Recipients were all induced with anti-thymocyte globulin, then given tacrolimus and steroids for two to three years. General observations from the study: The highest levels of circulating GvH clones went along with early declines in HvG clones after transplant. Recipient marrow held GvH clones, some first seen in ileum or blood.

Sequencing used immunoSEQ multiplex PCR; TCRdb keeps in-frame clones, though not all of them. The profile shows about 66,000 clones, about nine tenths of them singletons. The CDR3 covers 14 residues. The germline V gene has CDR1 MGHRA and CDR2 YSYEKL. J lost 5 bases, V lost 3 bases, and 6 bases had no gene match. Remarks on this clone: Its target is unknown.

The sequences come from unstimulated CD8+ T cells sorted from spleen or lymph node cells, collected before intestinal transplant. The TCR sequence derives from a human donor who received an intestinal transplant. The chain has TRBV4-1 and TRBJ2-7; 8 positions agree with TRBD1. The CDR3 coding sequence is TGCGCCAGCAGCCAGCCGGACAGGGCCCACGAGCAGTACTTC. It encodes CASSQPDRAHEQYF.